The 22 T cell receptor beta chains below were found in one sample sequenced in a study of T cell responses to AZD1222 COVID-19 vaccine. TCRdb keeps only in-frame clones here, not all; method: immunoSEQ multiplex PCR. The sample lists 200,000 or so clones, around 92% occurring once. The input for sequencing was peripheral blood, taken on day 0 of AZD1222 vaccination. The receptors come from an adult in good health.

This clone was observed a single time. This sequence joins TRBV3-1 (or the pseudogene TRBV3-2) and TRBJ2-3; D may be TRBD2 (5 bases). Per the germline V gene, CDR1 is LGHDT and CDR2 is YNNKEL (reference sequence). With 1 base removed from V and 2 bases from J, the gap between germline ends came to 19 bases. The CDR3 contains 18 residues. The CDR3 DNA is TGTGCCAGCAGCCAAGGAATGGGAGCGAGGTCTATCACAGATACGCAGTATTTT. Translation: CASSQGMGARSITDTQYF.

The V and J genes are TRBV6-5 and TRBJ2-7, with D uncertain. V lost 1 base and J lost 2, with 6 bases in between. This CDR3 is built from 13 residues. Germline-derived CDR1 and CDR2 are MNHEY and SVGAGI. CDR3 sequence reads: CASSYFGAYEQYF. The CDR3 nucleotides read TGTGCCAGCAGTTACTTCGGAGCCTACGAGCAGTACTTC.

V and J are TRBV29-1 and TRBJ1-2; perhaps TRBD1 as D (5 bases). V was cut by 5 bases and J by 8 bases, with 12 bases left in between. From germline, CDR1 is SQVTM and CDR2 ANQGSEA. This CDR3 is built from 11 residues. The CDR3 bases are TGCAGCGTTTTGGGCAGGGACGGCTACACCTTC. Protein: CSVLGRDGYTF.

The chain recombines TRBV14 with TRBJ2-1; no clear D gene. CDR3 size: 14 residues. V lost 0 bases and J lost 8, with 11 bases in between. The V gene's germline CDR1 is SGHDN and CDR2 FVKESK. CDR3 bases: TGTGCCAGCAGCCAAGAGCGGCAGAGCTATGAGCAGTTCTTC. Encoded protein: CASSQERQSYEQFF.

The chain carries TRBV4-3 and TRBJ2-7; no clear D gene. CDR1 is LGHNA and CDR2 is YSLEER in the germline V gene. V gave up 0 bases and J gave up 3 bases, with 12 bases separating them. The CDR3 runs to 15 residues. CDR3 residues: CASSQESRHVYEQYF. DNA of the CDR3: TGCGCCAGCAGCCAAGAAAGTAGACACGTCTACGAGCAGTACTTC.

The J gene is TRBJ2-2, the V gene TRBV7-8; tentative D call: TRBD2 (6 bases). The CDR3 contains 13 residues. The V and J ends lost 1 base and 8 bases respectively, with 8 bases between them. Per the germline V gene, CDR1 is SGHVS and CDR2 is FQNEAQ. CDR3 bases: TGTGCCAGCAGCTTAGAGCTAGCGGGGGAGCTGTTTTTT. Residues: CASSLELAGELFF.

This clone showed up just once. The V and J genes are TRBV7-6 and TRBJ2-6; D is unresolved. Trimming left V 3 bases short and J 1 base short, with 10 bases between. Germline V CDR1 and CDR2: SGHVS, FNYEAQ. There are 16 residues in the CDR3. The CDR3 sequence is CASSFRLDSGANVLTF. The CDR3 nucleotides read TGTGCCAGCAGCTTCCGTCTAGATTCTGGGGCCAACGTCCTGACTTTC.

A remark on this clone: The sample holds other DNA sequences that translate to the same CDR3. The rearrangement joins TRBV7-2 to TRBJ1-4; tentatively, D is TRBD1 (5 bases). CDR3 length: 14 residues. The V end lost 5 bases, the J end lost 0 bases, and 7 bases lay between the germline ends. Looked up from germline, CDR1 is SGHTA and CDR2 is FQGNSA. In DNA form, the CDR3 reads TGTGCCAGCAGCCTAGGGGCAACTAATGAAAAACTGTTTTTT. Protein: CASSLGATNEKLFF.

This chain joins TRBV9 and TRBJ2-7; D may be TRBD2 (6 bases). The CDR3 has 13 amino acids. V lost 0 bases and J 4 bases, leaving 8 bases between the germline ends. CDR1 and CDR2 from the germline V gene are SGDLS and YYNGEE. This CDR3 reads CASSVDGRYEQYF. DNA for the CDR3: TGTGCCAGCAGCGTAGATGGGAGGTACGAGCAGTACTTC. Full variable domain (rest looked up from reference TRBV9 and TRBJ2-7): DSGVTQTPKHLITATGQRVTLRCSPRSGDLSVYWYQQSLDQGLQFLIQYYNGEERAKGNILERFSAQQFPDLHSELNLSSLELGDSALYFCASSVDGRYEQYFGPGTRLTVT.

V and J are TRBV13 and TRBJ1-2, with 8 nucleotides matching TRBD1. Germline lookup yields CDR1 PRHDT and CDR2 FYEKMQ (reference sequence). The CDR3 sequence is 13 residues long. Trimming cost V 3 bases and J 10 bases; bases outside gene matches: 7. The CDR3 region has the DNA TGTGCCAGCAGCTTGAGGGGACAGGTTCTCTACACCTTC. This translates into CASSLRGQVLYTF.

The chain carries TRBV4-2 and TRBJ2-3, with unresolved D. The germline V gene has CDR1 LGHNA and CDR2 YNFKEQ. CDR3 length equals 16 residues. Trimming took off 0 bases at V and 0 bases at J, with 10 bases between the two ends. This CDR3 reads CASSQETGPSTDTQYF. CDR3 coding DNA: TGTGCCAGCAGCCAAGAGACGGGTCCTAGCACAGATACGCAGTATTTT.

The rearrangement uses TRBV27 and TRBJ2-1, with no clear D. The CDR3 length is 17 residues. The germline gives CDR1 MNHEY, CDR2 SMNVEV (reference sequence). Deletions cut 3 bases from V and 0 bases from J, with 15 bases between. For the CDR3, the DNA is TGTGCCAGCAGTTTCGATGCATCCGTAAGCTCCTACAATGAGCAGTTCTTC. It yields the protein CASSFDASVSSYNEQFF.

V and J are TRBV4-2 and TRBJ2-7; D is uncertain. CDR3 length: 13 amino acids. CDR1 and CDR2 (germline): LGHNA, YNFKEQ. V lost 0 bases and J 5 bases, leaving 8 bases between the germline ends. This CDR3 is CASSQDGVDEQYF. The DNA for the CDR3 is TGTGCCAGCAGCCAAGACGGAGTTGACGAGCAGTACTTC.

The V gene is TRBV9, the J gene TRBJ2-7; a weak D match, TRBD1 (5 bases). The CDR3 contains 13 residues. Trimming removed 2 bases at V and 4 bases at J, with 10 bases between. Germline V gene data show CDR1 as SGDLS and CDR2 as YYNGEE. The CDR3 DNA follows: TGTGCCAGCAGCGTGGGGCCGTCTTACGAGCAGTACTTC. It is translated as CASSVGPSYEQYF.

The CDR3 nucleotides read TGTGCCAGCAGTGAAGGGGCAGGAGGAAACACCATATATTTT. Its translation is CASSEGAGGNTIYF. The rearrangement joins TRBV6-1 to TRBJ1-3; D is ambiguous. CDR3 length equals 14 residues. V lost 1 base, J lost 4 bases, and 8 bases lay in between. CDR1 and CDR2 from the germline V gene are MNHNS and SASEGT.

The CDR3 here is CATSADRTQYF. The CDR3 DNA is TGTGCCACCAGTGCCGACCGGACCCAGTACTTC. The chain uses TRBV24-1 and TRBJ2-5; D not certain. This CDR3 spans 11 amino acids. Germline V gene sequence: CDR1 KGHDR, CDR2 SFDVKD. Trimming pared 5 bases from V and 7 bases from J, leaving 7 bases between.

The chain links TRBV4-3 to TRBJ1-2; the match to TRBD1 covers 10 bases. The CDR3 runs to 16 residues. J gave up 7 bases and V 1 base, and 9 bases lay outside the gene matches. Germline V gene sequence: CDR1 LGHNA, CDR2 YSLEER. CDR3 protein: CASSQGRGQGMSGYTF. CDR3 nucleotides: TGCGCCAGCAGCCAAGGGCGGGGACAGGGGATGAGTGGCTACACCTTC.

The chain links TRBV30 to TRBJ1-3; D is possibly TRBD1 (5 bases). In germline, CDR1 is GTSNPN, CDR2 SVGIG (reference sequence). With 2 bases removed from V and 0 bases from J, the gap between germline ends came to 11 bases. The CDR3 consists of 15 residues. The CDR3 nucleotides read TGTGCCTGGAGTATTCCCGGGGGCTCTGGAAACACCATATATTTT. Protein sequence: CAWSIPGGSGNTIYF.

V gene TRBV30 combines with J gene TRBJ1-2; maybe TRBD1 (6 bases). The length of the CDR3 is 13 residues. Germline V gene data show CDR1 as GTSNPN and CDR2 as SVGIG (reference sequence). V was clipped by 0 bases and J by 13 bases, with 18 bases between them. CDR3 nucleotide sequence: TGTGCCTGGAGTGTATTGGGCACAGGGCTTACCACCTTC. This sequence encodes CAWSVLGTGLTTF.

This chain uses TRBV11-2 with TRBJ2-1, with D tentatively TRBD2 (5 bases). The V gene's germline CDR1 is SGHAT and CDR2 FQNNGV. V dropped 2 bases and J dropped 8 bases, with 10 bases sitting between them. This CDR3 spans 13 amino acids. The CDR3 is CASSLTRGYEQFF. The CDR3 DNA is TGTGCCAGCAGCTTAACTAGAGGCTATGAGCAGTTCTTC.

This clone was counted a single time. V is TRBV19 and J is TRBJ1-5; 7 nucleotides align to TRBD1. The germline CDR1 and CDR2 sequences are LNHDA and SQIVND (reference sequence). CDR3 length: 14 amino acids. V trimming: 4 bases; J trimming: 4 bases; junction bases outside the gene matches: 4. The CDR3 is CASSTRQGNQPQHF. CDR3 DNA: TGTGCCAGTAGTACCCGACAGGGAAATCAGCCCCAGCATTTT.

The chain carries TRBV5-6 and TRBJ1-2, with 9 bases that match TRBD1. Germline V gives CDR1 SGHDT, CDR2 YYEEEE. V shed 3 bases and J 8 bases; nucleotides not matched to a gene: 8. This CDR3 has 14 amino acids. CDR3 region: CASSSRTGARGYTF. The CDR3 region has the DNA TGTGCCAGCAGCTCACGGACAGGGGCGCGGGGCTACACCTTC.